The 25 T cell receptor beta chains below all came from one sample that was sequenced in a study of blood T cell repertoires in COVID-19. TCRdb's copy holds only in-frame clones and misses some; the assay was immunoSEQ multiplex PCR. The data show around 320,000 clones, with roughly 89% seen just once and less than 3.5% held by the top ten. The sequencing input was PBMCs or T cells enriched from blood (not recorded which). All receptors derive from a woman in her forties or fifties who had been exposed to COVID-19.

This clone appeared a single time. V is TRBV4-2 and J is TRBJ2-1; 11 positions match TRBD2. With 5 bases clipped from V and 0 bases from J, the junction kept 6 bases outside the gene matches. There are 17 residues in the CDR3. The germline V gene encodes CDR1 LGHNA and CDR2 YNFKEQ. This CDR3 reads CASSSLAGGSSYNEQFF. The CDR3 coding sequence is TGTGCCAGCAGCAGTCTAGCGGGGGGAAGCTCCTACAATGAGCAGTTCTTC.

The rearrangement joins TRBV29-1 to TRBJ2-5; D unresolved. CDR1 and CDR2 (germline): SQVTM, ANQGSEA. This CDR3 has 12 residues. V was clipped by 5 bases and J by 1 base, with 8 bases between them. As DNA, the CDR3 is TGCAGCGTTTTGGAGACCCAAGAGACCCAGTACTTC. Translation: CSVLETQETQYF.

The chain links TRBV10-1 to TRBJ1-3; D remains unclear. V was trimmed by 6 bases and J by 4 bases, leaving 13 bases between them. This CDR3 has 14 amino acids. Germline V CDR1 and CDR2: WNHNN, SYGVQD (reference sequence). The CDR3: CASRLRLTGNTIYF. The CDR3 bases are TGCGCCAGCAGACTCAGGCTAACCGGAAACACCATATATTTT.

CDR3 sequence (DNA): TGTGCCAGCAGCTTAGAGGGGCTGGGTGAAGCTTTCTTT. Translating it yields CASSLEGLGEAFF. This sequence joins TRBV13 and TRBJ1-1, with D perhaps TRBD1 (5 bases). Germline assignment: CDR1 PRHDT and CDR2 FYEKMQ (reference sequence). V lost 1 base to trimming and J lost 7 bases, with 10 bases between them. The CDR3 extends over 13 amino acids.

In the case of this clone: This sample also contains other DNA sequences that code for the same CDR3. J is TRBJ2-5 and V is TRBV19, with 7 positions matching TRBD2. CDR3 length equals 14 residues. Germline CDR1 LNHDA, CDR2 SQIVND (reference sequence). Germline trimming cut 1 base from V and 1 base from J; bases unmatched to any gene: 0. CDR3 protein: CASSIAGGQETQYF. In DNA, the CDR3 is TGTGCCAGTAGTATAGCGGGGGGCCAAGAGACCCAGTACTTC.

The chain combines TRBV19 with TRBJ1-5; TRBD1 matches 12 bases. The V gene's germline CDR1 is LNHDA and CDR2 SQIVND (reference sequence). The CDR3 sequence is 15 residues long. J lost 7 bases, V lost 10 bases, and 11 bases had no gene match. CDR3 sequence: CATSEGTGGLQPQHF. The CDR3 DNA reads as TGTGCCACCTCGGAGGGGACAGGGGGCTTGCAGCCCCAGCATTTT.

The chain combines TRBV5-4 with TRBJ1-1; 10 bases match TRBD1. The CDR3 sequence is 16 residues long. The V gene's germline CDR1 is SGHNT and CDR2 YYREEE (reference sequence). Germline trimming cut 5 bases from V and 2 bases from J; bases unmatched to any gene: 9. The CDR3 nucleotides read TGTGCCAGCAGTCGACAGGGGGCGTCCCAAAACACTGAAGCTTTCTTT. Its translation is CASSRQGASQNTEAFF.

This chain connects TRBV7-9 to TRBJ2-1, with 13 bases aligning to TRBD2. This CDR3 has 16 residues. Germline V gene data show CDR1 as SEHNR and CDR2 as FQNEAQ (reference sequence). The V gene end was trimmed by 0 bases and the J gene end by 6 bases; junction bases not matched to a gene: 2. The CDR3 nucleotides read TGTGCCAGCAGCTTAGCGCGACTAGCGGGGGGCAATGAGCAGTTCTTC. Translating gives CASSLARLAGGNEQFF.

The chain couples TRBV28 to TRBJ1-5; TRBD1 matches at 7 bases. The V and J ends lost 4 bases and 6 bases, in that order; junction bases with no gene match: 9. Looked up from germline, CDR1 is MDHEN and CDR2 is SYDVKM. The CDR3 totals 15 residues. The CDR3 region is CASSSLGQGGQPQHF. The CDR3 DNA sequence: TGTGCCAGCAGTTCCCTGGGGCAGGGGGGTCAGCCCCAGCATTTT.

CDR3 amino acids: CASSSSGPRTDTQYF. For the CDR3, the DNA is TGCGCCAGCAGCTCTAGCGGGCCCCGCACAGATACGCAGTATTTT. The chain carries TRBV5-1 and TRBJ2-3; 8 nucleotides line up with TRBD2. The V and J ends lost 3 bases and 1 base, in that order; junction bases with no gene match: 4. Germline V gene sequence: CDR1 SGHRS, CDR2 YFSETQ. This CDR3 is 15 amino acids long.

CDR3 residues: CASSISGNELPEAFF. DNA of the CDR3: TGTGCCAGTAGTATTTCGGGTAACGAACTCCCTGAAGCTTTCTTT. The chain employs TRBV19 and TRBJ1-1; D is ambiguous. The CDR3 extends over 15 amino acids. CDR1 LNHDA and CDR2 SQIVND come from the germline V gene (reference sequence). Trimming left V 3 bases short and J 6 bases short, with 17 bases between.

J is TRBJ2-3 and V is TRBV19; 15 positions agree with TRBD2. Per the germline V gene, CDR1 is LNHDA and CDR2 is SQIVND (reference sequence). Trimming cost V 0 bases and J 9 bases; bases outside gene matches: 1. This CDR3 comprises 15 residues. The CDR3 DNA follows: TGTGCCAGTAGTATAGAAGGGACTAGCGGGGGGACGCAGTATTTT. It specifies CASSIEGTSGGTQYF.

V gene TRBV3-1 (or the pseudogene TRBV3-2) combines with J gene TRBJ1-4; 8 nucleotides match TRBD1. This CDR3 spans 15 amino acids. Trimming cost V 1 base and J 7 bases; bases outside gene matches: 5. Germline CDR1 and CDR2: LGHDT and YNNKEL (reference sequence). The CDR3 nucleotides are TGTGCCAGCAGCCAAGTCGGACAGGGTGGTGAAAAACTGTTTTTT. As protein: CASSQVGQGGEKLFF.

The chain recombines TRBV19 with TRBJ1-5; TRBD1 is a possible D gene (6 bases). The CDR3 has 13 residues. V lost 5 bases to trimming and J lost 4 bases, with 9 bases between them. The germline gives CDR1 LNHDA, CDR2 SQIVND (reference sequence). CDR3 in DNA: TGTGCCAGTAGTGTAACAGGGAATCAGCCCCAGCATTTT. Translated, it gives CASSVTGNQPQHF. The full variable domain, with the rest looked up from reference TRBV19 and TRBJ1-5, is DGGITQSPKYLFRKEGQNVTLSCEQNLNHDAMYWYRQDPGQGLRLIYYSQIVNDFQKGDIAEGYSVSREKKESFPLTVTSAQKNPTAFYLCASSVTGNQPQHFGDGTRLSIL.

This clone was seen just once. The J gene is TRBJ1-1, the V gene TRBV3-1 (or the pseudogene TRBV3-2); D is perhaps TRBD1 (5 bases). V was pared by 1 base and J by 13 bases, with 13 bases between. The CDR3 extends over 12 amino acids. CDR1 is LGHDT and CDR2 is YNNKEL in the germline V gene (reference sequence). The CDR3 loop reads CASSQGGHFGFF. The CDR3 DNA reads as TGTGCCAGCAGCCAAGGGGGCCATTTCGGTTTCTTT.

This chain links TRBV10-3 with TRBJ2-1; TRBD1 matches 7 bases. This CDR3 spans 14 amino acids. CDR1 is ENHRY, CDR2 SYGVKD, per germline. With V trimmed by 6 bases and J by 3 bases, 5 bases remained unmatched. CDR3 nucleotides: TGTGCCATCAGGCGGACAGGAGACTACAATGAGCAGTTCTTC. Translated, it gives CAIRRTGDYNEQFF.

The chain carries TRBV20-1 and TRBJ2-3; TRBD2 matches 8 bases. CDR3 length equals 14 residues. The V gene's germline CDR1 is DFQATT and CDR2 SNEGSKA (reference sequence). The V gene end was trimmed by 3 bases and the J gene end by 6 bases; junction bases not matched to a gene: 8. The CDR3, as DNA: TGCAGTGCTAGTATTAGCGGGGCGGGGGATACGCAGTATTTT. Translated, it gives CSASISGAGDTQYF.

The CDR3 protein is CASRGDRNSPLHF. The CDR3 coding sequence is TGTGCCAGCAGGGGTGACAGAAATTCACCCCTCCACTTT. The chain combines TRBV2 with TRBJ1-6, with a weak D call TRBD1 (5 bases). The CDR3 consists of 13 residues. Trimming removed 6 bases at V and 7 bases at J, with 10 bases between. Looked up from germline, CDR1 is SNHLY and CDR2 is FYNNEI.

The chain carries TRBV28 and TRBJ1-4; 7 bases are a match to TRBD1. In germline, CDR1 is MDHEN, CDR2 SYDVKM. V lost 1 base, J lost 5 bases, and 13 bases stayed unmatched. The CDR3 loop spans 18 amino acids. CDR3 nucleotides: TGTGCCAGCAGTTTATTTACCGGGACGGGACAGCCGAATGAAAAACTGTTTTTT. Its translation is CASSLFTGTGQPNEKLFF.

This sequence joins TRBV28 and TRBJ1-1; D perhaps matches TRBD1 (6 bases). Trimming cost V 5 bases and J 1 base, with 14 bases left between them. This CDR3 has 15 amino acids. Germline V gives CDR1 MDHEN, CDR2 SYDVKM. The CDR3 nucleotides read TGTGCCAGCAGTCCCCAGGACAGTCCGAACACTGAAGCTTTCTTT. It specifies CASSPQDSPNTEAFF.

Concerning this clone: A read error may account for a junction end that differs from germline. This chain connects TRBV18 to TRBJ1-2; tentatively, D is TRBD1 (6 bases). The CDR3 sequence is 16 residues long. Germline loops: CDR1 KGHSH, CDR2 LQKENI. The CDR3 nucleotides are TGTGCCAGCTCATCACCGGACAGCCGAAGGGTGTCTGGCTACACCTTC. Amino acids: CASSSPDSRRVSGYTF. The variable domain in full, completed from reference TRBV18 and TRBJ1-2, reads NAGVMQNPRHLVRRRGQEARLRCSPMKGHSHVYWYRQLPEEGLKFMVYLQKENIIDESGMPKERFSAEFPKEGPSILRIQQVVRGDSAAYFCASSSPDSRRVSGYTFGSGTRLTVV.

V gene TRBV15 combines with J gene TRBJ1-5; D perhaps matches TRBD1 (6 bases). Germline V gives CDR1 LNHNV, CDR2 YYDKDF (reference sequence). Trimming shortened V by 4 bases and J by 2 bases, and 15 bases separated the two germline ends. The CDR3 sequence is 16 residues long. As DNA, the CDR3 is TGTGCCACCAGCAACCTAGACAGGAAAGGCAATCAGCCCCAGCATTTT. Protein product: CATSNLDRKGNQPQHF.

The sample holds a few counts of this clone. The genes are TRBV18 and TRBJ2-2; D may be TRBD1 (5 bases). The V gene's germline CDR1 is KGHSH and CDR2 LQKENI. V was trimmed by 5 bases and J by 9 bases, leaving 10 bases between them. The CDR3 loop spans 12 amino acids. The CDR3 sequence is CASSDTGRELFF. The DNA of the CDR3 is TGTGCCAGCTCAGACACAGGCCGGGAGCTGTTTTTT.

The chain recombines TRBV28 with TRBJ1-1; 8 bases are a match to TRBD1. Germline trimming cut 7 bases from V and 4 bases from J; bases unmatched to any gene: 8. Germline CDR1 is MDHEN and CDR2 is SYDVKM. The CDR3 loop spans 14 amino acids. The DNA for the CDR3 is TGTGCCAGCATCACAGCAGGGGGCCGCACTGAAGCTTTCTTT. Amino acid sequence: CASITAGGRTEAFF.

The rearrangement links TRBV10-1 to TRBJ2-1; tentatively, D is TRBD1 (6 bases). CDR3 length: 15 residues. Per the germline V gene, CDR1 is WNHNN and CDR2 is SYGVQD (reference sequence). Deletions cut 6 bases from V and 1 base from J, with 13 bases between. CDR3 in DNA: TGCGCCAGCAGCTACCGGGACACTTCCTACAATGAGCAGTTCTTC. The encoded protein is CASSYRDTSYNEQFF.